The present entry profiles one T cell receptor (beta chain) with its context. Its antigen is unidentified. This CDR3 is built from 15 residues. The V end was cut by 5 bases, the J end by 0 bases, with 11 bases between. The germline gives CDR1 SGHTA, CDR2 FQGNSA. The record originates from a study of cytomegalovirus exposure and HLA in healthy donors. Overall study context: Early release data held around 80 million unique TCRs from HLA-typed donors. Study-level results: Later on, an analysis showed TCR association rates differing by HLA locus, with DRB1 the most and HLA-C the fewest. HLA restriction was apparent for most CMV-associated TCR beta chains in a later analysis. TCR beta chains numbering more than 150 were designated cytomegalovirus-associated.

Researchers ran the PCR with 60 Vbeta and 13 Jbeta primers. Assay: immunoSEQ multiplex PCR; the TCRdb copy retains only in-frame clones and omits some. Counted here are over 150,000 clones, roughly 70% occurring once; the ten biggest clones make up approximately 5.1%. V usage is TRBV7-2 and J usage is TRBJ1-5; no clear D. This receptor was taken from a woman under 30 in good health and CMV-seropositive. The sequenced sample consisted of PBMCs. For the CDR3, the DNA is TGTGCCAGCAGCCCTAGTGGGTATAGCAATCAGCCCCAGCATTTT. It translates to CASSPSGYSNQPQHF.